Included here is one TCR beta chain sequence, with context. No antigen is known for it. The data were taken from a study of shared clonotypes between healthy human individuals. Study-wide points: Relative to clonotypes present in all four donors, those not shared had lower generation probabilities. Naive subsets generally had larger estimated richness than memory subsets. A handful of donors held 5% to 5.5% of naive CD4 clonotypes in common.

The donors, all of them Caucasian adults, lived in Nashville, Tennessee. Measured with immunoSEQ multiplex PCR; TCRdb has only the in-frame clones, and not every one. The sample comprises fewer than 1.4 million clones, about 84% of which are singletons, and around 0.6% rests with the top ten. This TCR was recovered from a man younger than 35 in good health. Some clones in this sample may be carry-over from other donors' samples. The specimen was memory CD4+ T cells from PBMCs. Described subset: CD45RA-negative fraction.

The CDR3 region is CASSLGQTTEAFF. The CDR3 DNA is TGTGCCAGCAGCTTAGGACAGACCACTGAAGCTTTCTTT. V is TRBV7-2 and J is TRBJ1-1, with D perhaps matching TRBD1 (5 bases). Germline-derived CDR1 and CDR2 are SGHTA and FQGNSA. CDR3 length: 13 residues. The V gene lost 1 base and the J gene lost 4 bases, with 7 bases spanning the gap.